This T cell receptor (beta chain) derives from a study of control samples from healthy donors and cancer patients. Trimming stripped 0 bases from V and 5 bases from J, with 14 bases between. Per the germline V gene, CDR1 is SGHRS and CDR2 is YFSETQ. The CDR3 is made up of 15 amino acids. The assay was immunoSEQ multiplex PCR, and TCRdb's table has in-frame clones only and misses some. Of 150,000 to 200,000 clones listed, over 95% were seen once; the top ten hold approximately 1%. The origin of this receptor is a woman in her twenties or thirties in good health. Sequences were obtained from blood. V gene TRBV5-1 combines with J gene TRBJ1-1; perhaps TRBD1 as D (6 bases). CDR3 loop: CASSLGHKGGTEAFF. The CDR3 coding sequence is TGCGCCAGCAGCTTGGGCCATAAGGGGGGTACTGAAGCTTTCTTT.